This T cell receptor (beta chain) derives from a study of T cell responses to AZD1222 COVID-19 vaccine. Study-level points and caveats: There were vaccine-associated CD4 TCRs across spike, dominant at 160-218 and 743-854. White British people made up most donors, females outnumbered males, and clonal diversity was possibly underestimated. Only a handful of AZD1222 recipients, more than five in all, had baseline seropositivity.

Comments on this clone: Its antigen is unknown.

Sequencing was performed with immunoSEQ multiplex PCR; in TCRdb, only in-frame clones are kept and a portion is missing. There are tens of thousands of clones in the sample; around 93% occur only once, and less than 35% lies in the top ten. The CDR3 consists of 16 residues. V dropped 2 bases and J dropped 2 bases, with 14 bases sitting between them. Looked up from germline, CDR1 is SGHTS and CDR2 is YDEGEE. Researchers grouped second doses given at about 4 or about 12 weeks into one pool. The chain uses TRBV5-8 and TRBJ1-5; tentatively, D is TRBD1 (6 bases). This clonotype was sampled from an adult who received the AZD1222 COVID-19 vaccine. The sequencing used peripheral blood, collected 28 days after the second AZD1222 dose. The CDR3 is CASSFYQGLGNQPQHF. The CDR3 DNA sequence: TGTGCCAGCAGCTTTTATCAGGGGTTGGGCAATCAGCCCCAGCATTTT.